The clone carrying this TCR beta chain has a handful of counts. Its antigen is unknown. The data belong to a study of T-cell memory formation after mild COVID-19. Whole-study findings and limits: Balance between CD4 and CD8 was seen in clones contracting day 15 to 85, and a CD4+ lean was seen in later expanders.

Germline CDR1 reads GTSNPN; CDR2 reads SVGIG (reference sequence). The CDR3 is made up of 15 amino acids. J lost 6 bases, V lost 2 bases, and 7 bases had no gene match. From 5'RACE with constant-segment primers came TCR alpha and TCR beta cDNA libraries that carried sample barcodes and UMIs. TCRdb re-called the 5' RACE reads through MiXCR, storing one row per CDR3 protein. The top ten hold approximately 12% of the sample, which has under 650,000 distinct CDR3 sequences, over 15% seen once. Sequenced sample: PBMCs or a T cell subset sorted from them (not recorded which). The chain links TRBV30 to TRBJ2-1; 10 nucleotides align to TRBD2. This receptor was obtained from an adult woman who had mild COVID-19 (a few samples of this study predate the infection). Cell type and time point are not known. This CDR3 reads CAWSPPSGGGNEQFF. The CDR3, as DNA: TGTGCCTGGAGTCCCCCTAGCGGGGGAGGCAATGAGCAGTTCTTC. Full variable domain (missing parts from reference TRBV30 and TRBJ2-1): SQTIHQWPATLVQPVGSPLSLECTVEGTSNPNLYWYRQAAGRGLQLLFYSVGIGQISSEVPQNLSASRPQDRQFILSSKKLLLSDSGFYLCAWSPPSGGGNEQFFGPGTRLTVL.